This record looks at one T cell receptor beta chain sequence and its context. This clonotype was counted ten times or more. Its cognate antigen has yet to be identified. Base qualities are not provided; no much larger clone lies one nucleotide away. This record comes from a study of regulatory T cells in long-lasting Graves disease (dated by TCRdb to 2020 to 2023). Regarding the research as a whole: Antithyroid drugs had been taken for less than 3 months by newly diagnosed Graves' disease patients. Peripheral blood TCR sequencing and RNA sequencing compared persistent Graves' disease patients with newly diagnosed Graves' disease patients. The study was conducted in China and was registered as a clinical trial. TCR sequencing covered some 13 persistent and some 20 newly diagnosed Graves' disease patients, some 35 samples in total.

Preparation of the library involved multiplex PCR. TCRdb shows the sequencer as Illumina HiSeq 4000. iRepertoire HTBI primers and Arm-PCR amplification of CDR3 regions were used to construct TCR beta libraries. Before sequencing, the PCR products underwent gel purification. In the authors' own workflow: Gene usage analysis of CDR3 amino acid clonotypes relied on the approximately 60 TRBV and around 13 TRBJ segments identified across samples. Filtered high-quality paired reads were merged into contigs using COPE and FqMerger. BLAST was used to align contigs to IMGT TRBV, TRBD and TRBJ reference genes, and CDR3 was defined according to IMGT. Highly expanded clones were defined as clonotypes with a frequency above 0.1%. Shannon entropy served as the measure of repertoire diversity, while the Gini coefficient captured V-J evenness. A clonotype was considered public if more than one individual shared it. TCRdb itself trimmed the public reads at Q25 with fastp, ran MiXCR and retained productive beta chains. When rows share a CDR3 protein, they turn into one entry using the most common DNA and genes. The authors' filters were not applied to this entry. The sample table holds roughly 420,000 distinct CDR3 sequences, of which 15% to 19% were seen once. Of the sample, 22% is held by the ten largest clones.

Between the V and J ends, shortened by 0 bases and 3 bases respectively, the junction contains 9 bases. The germline V gene specifies SGDLS as CDR1 and YYNGEE as CDR2. From the cysteine up to the phenylalanine, the CDR3 has a length of 14 residues. Kept here is only the CDR3 DNA, which spans 42 bases and is read in frame from base 1. Sample time point, as interpreted from the label and publication: newly diagnosed GD, antithyroid drugs for less than 3 months. For both TCR sequencing and RNA sequencing, RNA was extracted from PBMCs using TRIzol. The diagnosis of Graves' disease followed American Thyroid Association guidelines. The patients came from an endocrinology department in Xi'an, China. From each patient, around 9 milliliters of peripheral blood was collected into an EDTA anticoagulant tube. Ficoll Paque Plus density gradient separation was used to isolate PBMCs, and no further T cell sorting was performed. An Agilent 2100 Bioanalyzer and agarose gel were used to assess RNA quality, and a NanoDrop 2000 was used to measure RNA concentration.

Study-wide conclusions, independent of this receptor: Only peripheral blood was studied, because thyroid tissue, the primary lesion, was inaccessible. The authors noted that the small sample size was a limitation that may lower accuracy. TRBV28, TRBJ1-2 and TRBJ2-5 were preferentially used in persistent disease, while TRBV20-1 and TRBJ2-1 were favored in newly diagnosed disease. Compared with newly diagnosed patients, persistent Graves' disease patients had lower TCR Shannon entropy and fewer highly expanded clones, which suggests clonal expansion. Patients with persistent disease shared more public clonotypes (about 2,500) than newly diagnosed patients did (around 930). Only the TCR beta chain was sequenced and analyzed.

The chain is encoded by TRBV9 joined to TRBJ1-1; no confident D gene assignment can be made. This receptor was taken from a female donor with Graves disease. This material consisted of peripheral blood mononuclear cells (PBMCs), taken at new diagnosis, from a patient treated with antithyroid drugs. The CDR3 loop reads CASSVGEVDTEAFF. The DNA sequence is given as TGTGCCAGCAGCGTAGGGGAGGTGGACACTGAAGCTTTCTTT.